This T cell receptor (beta chain) is from a study of T cell changes during pregnancy in multiple sclerosis. This table comes from immunoSEQ multiplex PCR, and its TCRdb copy is limited to in-frame clones, with some not included. Found here are about 85,000 clones, about 89% of them singletons; the top ten hold 2.5%. This clone was observed a single time. This CDR3 comprises 13 residues. From germline, CDR1 is SQVTM and CDR2 ANQGSEA. The chain carries TRBV29-1 and TRBJ2-5, with D perhaps TRBD2 (5 bases). The DNA end is more similar to TRBJ2-7, so the J call may be wrong. The sequences come from peripheral blood, collected in the first trimester of pregnancy. The TCR was taken from a female donor with multiple sclerosis, enrolled in a pregnancy study. The CDR3 nucleotides are TGCAGCGTTCGGGGTCGATTAACCTACGAGCAGTACTTC. Residues: CSVRGRLTYEQYF.